This entry describes one TCR beta chain. Antigen unknown. TCRdb redid the calling of the 5' RACE reads with MiXCR, one entry per CDR3 protein. The sample has 150,000 to 200,000 distinct CDR3 sequences, around 15% seen once; the top ten hold 2% to 2.5%. This record belongs to a study of T-cell memory formation after mild COVID-19. Overall study context: Across donors, TCR clusters were largely donor specific. Broader study findings: Largely, contracting CD4+ clones fell within CM and EM, and contracting CD8+ clones within EMRA.

This CDR3 has 14 amino acids. V was trimmed by 5 bases and J by 5 bases, leaving 13 bases between them. Germline-derived CDR1 and CDR2 are SGHTA and FQGTGA. The chain employs TRBV7-3 and TRBJ2-1, with D perhaps matching TRBD2 (6 bases). This sequence originates from an adult woman who had mild COVID-19 (a few samples of this study predate the infection). Cell type and time point are not known. The material sequenced was PBMCs or a T cell subset sorted from them (not recorded which). CDR3 residues: CASSHGTSHNEQFF. CDR3 DNA sequence: TGTGCCAGCAGCCACGGGACTTCCCACAATGAGCAGTTCTTC. Variable domain in full (rest from reference TRBV7-3 and TRBJ2-1): GAGVSQTPSNKVTEKGKYVELRCDPISGHTALYWYRQSLGQGPEFLIYFQGTGAADDSGLPNDRFFAVRPEGSVSTLKIQRTERGDSAVYLCASSHGTSHNEQFFGPGTRLTVL.